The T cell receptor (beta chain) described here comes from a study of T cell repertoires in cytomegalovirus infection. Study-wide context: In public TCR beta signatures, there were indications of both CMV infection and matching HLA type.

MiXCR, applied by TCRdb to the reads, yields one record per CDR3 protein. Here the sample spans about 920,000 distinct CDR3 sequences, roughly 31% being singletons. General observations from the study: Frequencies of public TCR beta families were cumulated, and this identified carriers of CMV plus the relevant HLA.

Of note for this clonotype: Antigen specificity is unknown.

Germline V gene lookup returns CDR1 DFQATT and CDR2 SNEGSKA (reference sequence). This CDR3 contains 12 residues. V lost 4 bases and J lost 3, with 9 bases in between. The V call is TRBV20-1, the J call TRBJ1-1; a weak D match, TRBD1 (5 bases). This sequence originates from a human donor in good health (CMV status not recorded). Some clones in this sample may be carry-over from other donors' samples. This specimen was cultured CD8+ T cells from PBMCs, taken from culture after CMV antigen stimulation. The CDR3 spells CSAKDTHTEAFF. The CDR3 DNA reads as TGCAGTGCTAAGGACACCCACACTGAAGCTTTCTTT.